The 17 T cell receptor beta chains below all came from one sample that was sequenced in a study of T-cell reconstitution after alpha-beta-depleted transplantation in children. During its preparation, the TCRbeta library received unique molecular identifiers. TCRdb re-analysed the PCR reads in MiXCR, keeping a single row per CDR3 protein. The sample lists almost 250,000 distinct CDR3 sequences, 25% occurring once. The material was PBMCs, obtained before TCRalphabeta/CD19-depleted stem cell transplant. These receptor sequences come from a girl aged 2-10 years with Fanconi anemia, due to receive a stem cell transplant.

This clonotype was seen repeatedly, ten times or more. CDR3 amino acids: CSVSGNGGSEKLFF. The CDR3 DNA follows: TGCAGCGTGAGTGGGAATGGAGGGTCGGAAAAACTGTTTTTT. The J gene is TRBJ1-4, the V gene TRBV29-1; D is ambiguous. In germline, CDR1 is SQVTM, CDR2 ANQGSEA. V lost 6 bases and J lost 8, with 19 bases in between. The CDR3 totals 14 residues.

CDR3 sequence: CASSPPSDRGGETQYF. CDR3 nucleotide sequence: TGTGCCAGCTCACCACCCTCGGACAGGGGTGGTGAGACCCAGTACTTC. The chain joins TRBV18 to TRBJ2-5; 9 nucleotides agree with TRBD1. The V gene's germline CDR1 is KGHSH and CDR2 LQKENI. Trimming took 0 bases from V and 5 from J; bases not matched to a gene: 7. The CDR3 loop spans 16 amino acids. Together with reference TRBV18 and TRBJ2-5, the CDR3 gives the full variable domain: NAGVMQNPRHLVRRRGQEARLRCSPMKGHSHVYWYRQLPEEGLKFMVYLQKENIIDESGMPKERFSAEFPKEGPSILRIQQVVRGDSAAYFCASSPPSDRGGETQYFGPGTRLLVL.

There are a few counts of this clonotype. The rearrangement joins TRBV27 to TRBJ2-1; D perhaps matches TRBD2 (6 bases). This CDR3 has 13 residues. Trimming left V 6 bases short and J 2 bases short, with 8 bases between. The V gene's germline CDR1 is MNHEY and CDR2 SMNVEV (reference sequence). The CDR3 loop is CASREGPYNEQFF. The CDR3 nucleotides are TGTGCCAGCAGGGAGGGCCCCTACAATGAGCAGTTCTTC.

The chain couples TRBV16 to TRBJ1-1; 7 bases align to TRBD1. The CDR3 sequence is 14 residues long. Germline CDR1 is KGHSY and CDR2 is FQNENV. Trimming took 3 bases from V and 6 from J; bases not matched to a gene: 7. The CDR3 reads CASSHGQDFPEAFF. DNA of the CDR3: TGTGCCAGCAGCCACGGACAGGACTTCCCTGAAGCTTTCTTT.

The table lists this clonotype with a few counts. The chain combines TRBV7-2 with TRBJ2-3; perhaps TRBD2 as D (7 bases). The CDR3 covers 16 residues. CDR1 is SGHTA and CDR2 is FQGNSA in the germline V gene. With 5 bases removed from V and 0 bases from J, the gap between germline ends came to 15 bases. CDR3 amino acids: CASSAVGGGSTDTQYF. The CDR3 DNA is TGTGCCAGCAGCGCCGTAGGGGGGGGAAGCACAGATACGCAGTATTTT.

V usage is TRBV12-5 and J usage is TRBJ1-1, with 8 bases matching TRBD1. The trim removed 3 bases at V and 4 bases at J, leaving 7 bases unmatched. This CDR3 is built from 15 residues. Germline CDR1 and CDR2: LGHNT and FRNRAP. CDR3 sequence (DNA): TGTGCTAGTGGTTTTTCGATGGACAGGGTCACTGAAGCTTTCTTT. This translates into CASGFSMDRVTEAFF.

The rearrangement links TRBV20-1 to TRBJ2-3; D not certain. This CDR3 comprises 13 residues. V dropped 3 bases and J dropped 2 bases, with 9 bases sitting between them. Germline CDR1 reads DFQATT; CDR2 reads SNEGSKA (reference sequence). The CDR3 spells CSASMRTTDTQYF. CDR3 sequence (DNA): TGCAGTGCTAGCATGAGGACCACAGATACGCAGTATTTT.

The rearrangement uses TRBV20-1 and TRBJ2-1; D is perhaps TRBD2 (6 bases). The V end was cut by 6 bases, the J end by 3 bases, with 15 bases between. CDR3 size: 14 residues. Germline CDR1 DFQATT, CDR2 SNEGSKA (reference sequence). CDR3 residues: CSAASRRGYNEQFF. The CDR3 bases are TGCAGTGCCGCGAGCAGGAGGGGCTACAATGAGCAGTTCTTC.

The CDR3 DNA sequence: TGTGCCAGCAGTGAATACAGGGGAAATGAGCAGTTCTTC. This sequence encodes CASSEYRGNEQFF. This sequence joins TRBV25-1 and TRBJ2-1; the D gene is possibly TRBD1 (6 bases). CDR1 is MGHDK and CDR2 is SYGVNS in the germline V gene. Trimming took off 0 bases at V and 7 bases at J, with 7 bases between the two ends. CDR3 length: 13 amino acids.

The chain couples TRBV21-1 to TRBJ2-1; the table's D call of TRBD2 was not tested on the DNA. TRBV21-1 is tagged as a pseudogene. The CDR3 length is 15 residues. The CDR3 sequence is CASSRPGLAGDEQFF. The CDR3 DNA sequence: TGTGCCAGCAGCCGTCCGGGACTAGCGGGAGATGAGCAGTTCTTC.

The J gene is TRBJ2-3, the V gene TRBV7-6, with D unresolved. Trimming removed 1 base at V and 2 bases at J, with 13 bases between. Germline CDR1 and CDR2: SGHVS and FNYEAQ. The length of the CDR3 is 16 residues. The CDR3 coding sequence is TGTGCCAGCAGCTTAGTGGTAGCTTCCTTCACAGATACGCAGTATTTT. Protein: CASSLVVASFTDTQYF.

This clonotype was detected ten times or more. J is TRBJ2-1 and V is TRBV12-3 or TRBV12-4; D is uncertain. V gave up 5 bases and J gave up 2 bases, with 4 bases separating them. The CDR3 runs to 12 residues. The CDR3 region is CASSAPYNEQFF. Here the CDR3 DNA reads TGTGCCAGCAGTGCCCCCTACAATGAGCAGTTCTTC.

The chain combines TRBV3-1 with TRBJ2-1; D is possibly TRBD2 (5 bases). The V end was cut by 4 bases, the J end by 2 bases, with 15 bases between. The CDR3 loop spans 16 amino acids. The germline CDR1 and CDR2 sequences are LGHDT and YNNKEL (reference sequence). Here the CDR3 reads CASSLRTRLPYNEQFF. CDR3 bases: TGTGCCAGCAGCCTCAGAACTAGGTTGCCCTACAATGAGCAGTTCTTC.

This clonotype came up many times. The chain employs TRBV12-3 or TRBV12-4 and TRBJ1-5, with a tentative D call TRBD1 (6 bases). V was shortened by 6 bases and J by 6 bases, with 15 bases between the two germline ends. The CDR3 covers 14 residues. The chain's CDR3 is CASSGRGVSQPQHF. The CDR3 DNA reads TGTGCCAGCAGCGGAAGGGGGGTATCTCAGCCCCAGCATTTT.

In its sample, this clonotype was seen many times. The chain carries TRBV20-1 and TRBJ2-7; no clear D. CDR1 and CDR2 (germline): DFQATT, SNEGSKA (reference sequence). CDR3 length: 12 amino acids. V was shortened by 1 base and J by 1 base, with 5 bases between the two germline ends. The DNA of the CDR3 is TGCAGTGCTAGAGTAGTGTCCTACGAGCAGTACTTC. Its translation: CSARVVSYEQYF.

The table lists this clonotype with many counts. The chain employs TRBV6-5 and TRBJ1-2; D gene unclear. Looked up from germline, CDR1 is MNHEY and CDR2 is SVGAGI. This CDR3 comprises 13 residues. V lost 6 bases, J lost 3 bases, and 11 bases lay in between. The DNA of the CDR3 is TGTGCCAGCAGGCTATATGAGGACTATGGCTACACCTTC. This encodes CASRLYEDYGYTF.

This chain links TRBV5-6 with TRBJ2-7; the D gene could be TRBD1 or TRBD2 (6 bases each). Germline V gene lookup returns CDR1 SGHDT and CDR2 YYEEEE. Trimming took 0 bases from V and 6 from J, leaving 13 bases between them. This CDR3 is built from 14 residues. CDR3 sequence: CASSLVRGRSEQYF. CDR3 bases: TGTGCCAGCAGCTTGGTTCGGGGGCGTAGCGAGCAGTACTTC.